These T cell receptor beta chains were read from a single sample in a study of blood T cell repertoires in COVID-19. The protocol was immunoSEQ multiplex PCR, while the TCRdb copy is restricted to in-frame clones and leaves out a portion. The data show fewer than 450,000 clones, about 88% seen once. The material sequenced was peripheral blood. The receptors come from a woman aged 70-85 years with COVID-19, enrolled during active disease. Both conserved end residues are part of each CDR3. Fields, in order: CDR3 protein, V gene, CDR3 length, J gene.

CASSANRLANEQFF,TRBV27,14,TRBJ2-1
CASSRDTSYEQYF,TRBV2,13,TRBJ2-7
CASSQVGRLFF,TRBV3-1/TRBV3-2,11,TRBJ1-4
CASTGTASTNEKLFF,TRBV2,15,TRBJ1-4
CASSPRAGGPSYNEQFF,TRBV14,17,TRBJ2-1
CASIRYGSDSGANVLTF,TRBV19,17,TRBJ2-6
CASSQSKLNTGQYF,TRBV23-1,14,TRBJ2-7
CASGSQGNNSPLHF,TRBV12-5,14,TRBJ1-6
CASSEGMGQGVDGYTF,TRBV6-1,16,TRBJ1-2
CASSFTGQFWAFF,TRBV27,13,TRBJ1-1
CASSDLAQEQFF,TRBV2,12,TRBJ2-1
CASRKGTANEKLFF,TRBV2,14,TRBJ1-4
CSVEVVGDYEQYF,TRBV29-1,13,TRBJ2-7
CATLLEARGYTF,TRBV12-3/TRBV12-4,12,TRBJ1-2
CATSDPFGREFF,TRBV24-1,12,TRBJ2-1
CASNGREGRYGYTF,TRBV6-6,14,TRBJ1-2